This entry lists 26 T cell receptor beta chains sequenced from one sample in a study of cytomegalovirus exposure and HLA in healthy donors listed by TCRdb under 2017. Libraries came from the immunoSEQ multiplex PCR assay. A mixture of 60 forward primers for TCR Vbeta segments and 13 reverse primers for TCR Jbeta segments was used in the multiplex PCR. The immuneACCESS repertoire file appears here via TCRdb, limited to in-frame rearrangements. These files lack a portion of the clones; in checked studies, under half of the deficit traces to unresolved V genes, and the cause of the others is not known. The table held for this sample gives 40,000 to 50,000 clones. The ten largest make up under 1.4% of the sample. The sample was PBMCs. The receptors shown here come from a woman in her forties in good health and CMV-seronegative.

This chain joins TRBV2 and TRBJ1-5, with D possibly being TRBD1 (6 bases). The CDR3 has 15 amino acids. V lost 9 bases and J 2 bases, leaving 17 bases between the germline ends. Germline assignment: CDR1 SNHLY and CDR2 FYNNEI. The CDR3 sequence: CASRRGAERNQPQHF. The CDR3 DNA reads as TGTGCCAGTAGACGGGGGGCCGAGCGCAATCAGCCCCAGCATTTT. Supplemented by reference TRBV2 and TRBJ1-5, the full variable domain reads EPEVTQTPSHQVTQMGQEVILRCVPISNHLYFYWYRQILGQKVEFLVSFYNNEISEKSEIFDDQFSVERPDGSNFTLKIRSTKLEDSAMYFCASRRGAERNQPQHFGDGTRLSIL.

This chain uses TRBV19 with TRBJ2-1; D unclear. Deletions cut 3 bases from V and 5 bases from J, with 14 bases between. The CDR3 is 15 residues long. The V gene's germline CDR1 is LNHDA and CDR2 SQIVND (reference sequence). The CDR3 protein is CASSINHILDNEQFF. The CDR3, as DNA: TGTGCCAGTAGTATTAACCACATCCTTGACAATGAGCAGTTCTTC.

About this clone: The identical CDR3 is also encoded by other nucleotide sequences in the sample. The chain employs TRBV5-1 and TRBJ2-7, with 8 bases aligning to TRBD1. The germline V gene has CDR1 SGHRS and CDR2 YFSETQ. This CDR3 has 14 amino acids. J gave up 1 base and V 6 bases, and 6 bases lay outside the gene matches. The CDR3 reads CASTPGTGSYEQYF. The DNA of the CDR3 is TGCGCCAGCACCCCAGGGACAGGATCCTACGAGCAGTACTTC.

V usage is TRBV5-1 and J usage is TRBJ2-7; TRBD2 might be the D (6 bases). V was cut by 4 bases and J by 6 bases, with 20 bases left in between. The CDR3 runs to 15 residues. Germline V gene lookup returns CDR1 SGHRS and CDR2 YFSETQ. The CDR3 is CASSTNPGTRGEQYF. The CDR3, as DNA: TGCGCCAGCAGCACAAACCCCGGGACGCGGGGCGAGCAGTACTTC.

The V call is TRBV5-1, the J call TRBJ2-3; D uncertain. Germline-derived CDR1 and CDR2 are SGHRS and YFSETQ. The CDR3 has 14 residues. The V and J ends lost 0 bases and 4 bases respectively, with 9 bases between them. The CDR3 region is CASSLAGIPDTQYF. CDR3 nucleotides: TGCGCCAGCAGCTTGGCGGGTATACCAGATACGCAGTATTTT.

V usage is TRBV2 and J usage is TRBJ2-5; 9 bases match TRBD1. The junction had 3 bases not matched to a gene; V was cut back by 4 bases and J by 6 bases. CDR3 length: 13 residues. CDR1 is SNHLY, CDR2 FYNNEI, per germline. CDR3 DNA: TGTGCCAGCAGTGGGGACAGGGTAAAGACCCAGTACTTC. Translation gives CASSGDRVKTQYF.

The V and J genes are TRBV23-1 and TRBJ1-4; D gene uncertain. TRBV23-1 carries the ORF label, with uncertain function. Trimming stripped 6 bases from V and 11 bases from J, with 7 bases between. The CDR3 is made up of 10 amino acids. The CDR3 spells CASRRWKLFF. In nucleotides, the CDR3 is TGCGCCAGCAGGAGGTGGAAACTGTTTTTT.

This chain uses TRBV28 with TRBJ1-1, with D tentatively TRBD1 (6 bases). The CDR3 runs 17 residues. CDR1 is MDHEN, CDR2 SYDVKM, per germline. Between the trimmed V and J ends, which lost 6 bases and 2 bases, there was a span of 22 bases. The CDR3: CASSTPGRGKPNTEAFF. CDR3 bases: TGTGCCAGCAGCACCCCGGGGAGGGGGAAGCCAAACACTGAAGCTTTCTTT. Filled out from reference TRBV28 and TRBJ1-1, the complete variable domain reads DVKVTQSSRYLVKRTGEKVFLECVQDMDHENMFWYRQDPGLGLRLIYFSYDVKMKEKGDIPEGYSVSREKKERFSLILESASTNQTSMYLCASSTPGRGKPNTEAFFGQGTRLTVV.

The chain couples TRBV5-1 to TRBJ2-5, with D maybe TRBD2 (6 bases). Germline V gene sequence: CDR1 SGHRS, CDR2 YFSETQ. Trimming took off 5 bases at V and 5 bases at J, with 13 bases between the two ends. The CDR3 runs to 13 residues. CDR3: CASSRGYSETQYF. The CDR3 DNA is TGCGCCAGCAGTCGGGGGTATTCGGAGACCCAGTACTTC.

V is TRBV11-2 and J is TRBJ2-7; maybe TRBD1 (5 bases). The V gene lost 5 bases and the J gene lost 3 bases, with 14 bases spanning the gap. The CDR3 extends over 14 amino acids. CDR1 is SGHAT, CDR2 FQNNGV, per germline. The CDR3 nucleotides read TGTGCCAGCAGCCATGGACCAGGGAACTACGAGCAGTACTTC. It is translated as CASSHGPGNYEQYF.

The rearrangement joins TRBV6-5 to TRBJ1-2; TRBD1 might be the D (5 bases). CDR3 length: 13 amino acids. Germline V gives CDR1 MNHEY, CDR2 SVGAGI. Trimming stripped 6 bases from V and 7 bases from J, with 15 bases between. CDR3 sequence: CASSVDSLSGYTF. For the CDR3, the DNA is TGTGCCAGCAGCGTCGACAGTCTGAGTGGCTACACCTTC.

This sequence joins TRBV5-4 and TRBJ2-5, with 9 positions matching TRBD1. This CDR3 is 16 amino acids long. Unmatched junction bases numbered 11, after V lost 6 bases and J lost 2 bases. Germline values: CDR1 SGHNT, CDR2 YYREEE (reference sequence). CDR3 region: CASTNYGTGSQETQYF. The CDR3 DNA reads as TGTGCCAGCACCAACTACGGGACAGGGAGTCAAGAGACCCAGTACTTC.

This chain links TRBV13 with TRBJ1-4; D remains ambiguous. The CDR3 extends over 16 amino acids. V dropped 2 bases and J dropped 8 bases, with 18 bases sitting between them. The germline V gene has CDR1 PRHDT and CDR2 FYEKMQ (reference sequence). The CDR3 protein is CASSLSGRGRVEKLFF. DNA of the CDR3: TGTGCCAGCAGCTTAAGCGGGCGCGGGAGGGTCGAAAAACTGTTTTTT.

This sequence joins TRBV6-5 and TRBJ2-4; 7 nucleotides line up with TRBD1. The germline V gene has CDR1 MNHEY and CDR2 SVGAGI. The CDR3 spans 13 residues. V shed 5 bases, J shed 7 bases, and the junction held 5 bases outside the gene matches. The CDR3 loop is CASSKHRGNIQYF. CDR3 nucleotide sequence: TGTGCCAGCAGTAAGCACAGGGGTAACATTCAGTACTTC.

This chain links TRBV30 with TRBJ1-3; 8 positions agree with TRBD1. Trimming took 8 bases from V and 0 from J; bases not matched to a gene: 6. Per the germline V gene, CDR1 is GTSNPN and CDR2 is SVGIG (reference sequence). The CDR3 is made up of 14 amino acids. The DNA of the CDR3 is TGTGCCGGAGACAGGGGCCCCTCTGGAAACACCATATATTTT. Protein sequence: CAGDRGPSGNTIYF.

The V gene is TRBV5-1, the J gene TRBJ2-1, with TRBD2 identical over 14 bases. Trimming removed 4 bases from V and 7 bases from J; junction bases left unmatched: 7. CDR1 is SGHRS, CDR2 YFSETQ, per germline. CDR3 length equals 16 residues. This chain's CDR3 is CASSPGTSGSGNEQFF. In DNA form, the CDR3 reads TGCGCCAGCAGCCCCGGGACTAGCGGGAGTGGAAATGAGCAGTTCTTC.

As concerns this clone: A junction boundary mismatches the germline segment, possibly from a read error. The chain has TRBV6-5 and TRBJ2-5; 7 nucleotides match TRBD1. The CDR3 totals 14 residues. Germline-derived CDR1 and CDR2 are MNHEY and SVGAGI. CDR3 in DNA: TGTGCCACCCTTGACAGGGTGGGTCAAGAGAACCAGTACTTC. Translation gives CATLDRVGQENQYF.

J is TRBJ2-4 and V is TRBV7-2; D is unresolved. Germline values: CDR1 SGHTA, CDR2 FQGNSA. Trimming took off 2 bases at V and 3 bases at J, with 5 bases between the two ends. This CDR3 region has 13 residues. The CDR3 sequence is CASSLSDKNIQYF. The CDR3 region has the DNA TGTGCCAGCAGCTTAAGCGACAAAAACATTCAGTACTTC.

The rearrangement links TRBV10-3 to TRBJ1-3, with D tentatively TRBD1 (6 bases). Trimming removed 10 bases at V and 3 bases at J, with 19 bases between. This CDR3 contains 15 residues. Germline V gives CDR1 ENHRY, CDR2 SYGVKD. CDR3 region: CATDKQGEGGNTIYF. CDR3 nucleotide sequence: TGTGCCACCGATAAACAGGGAGAAGGTGGAAACACCATATATTTT.

This chain connects TRBV7-3 to TRBJ1-5; D is ambiguous. This CDR3 spans 15 amino acids. From germline, CDR1 is SGHTA and CDR2 FQGTGA. Trimming left V 5 bases short and J 5 bases short, with 16 bases between. In DNA, the CDR3 is TGTGCCAGCAGCCCCGGACCGGAGCGGCATCAGCCCCAGCATTTT. This sequence encodes CASSPGPERHQPQHF.

The genes are TRBV6-5 and TRBJ2-3; 8 nucleotides agree with TRBD1. CDR3 length: 15 amino acids. Germline assignment: CDR1 MNHEY and CDR2 SVGAGI. J gave up 3 bases and V 6 bases, and 8 bases lay outside the gene matches. Here the CDR3 reads CASRRAGGLTDTQYF. CDR3 in DNA: TGTGCCAGCAGGCGGGCAGGGGGCTTAACAGATACGCAGTATTTT.

A word on this clone: Mismatch with germline at one junction end may stem from a read error. V is TRBV18 and J is TRBJ2-1, with 11 bases matching TRBD2. Germline CDR1 is KGHSH and CDR2 is LQKENI. The CDR3 consists of 16 residues. CDR3 residues: CASAPLTSGIGNEQFF. DNA for the CDR3: TGTGCCAGCGCACCGCTGACTAGCGGGATCGGCAATGAGCAGTTCTTC.

The gene calls are TRBV2 and TRBJ1-5; D unresolved. This CDR3 region has 13 residues. V was cut by 3 bases and J by 7 bases, with 10 bases left in between. The germline V gene encodes CDR1 SNHLY and CDR2 FYNNEI. CDR3 protein: CASSDRGRQPQHF. The CDR3 DNA sequence: TGTGCCAGCAGTGACCGCGGGAGGCAGCCCCAGCATTTT.

This chain links TRBV9 with TRBJ1-1; no definite D call. The CDR3 runs 14 residues. The ends were cut back, 0 bases at V and 5 bases at J, with 11 bases in the middle. Germline assignment: CDR1 SGDLS and CDR2 YYNGEE. The CDR3 region is CASSVEPEVTEAFF. The CDR3 DNA reads TGTGCCAGCAGCGTAGAACCCGAGGTAACTGAAGCTTTCTTT.

This chain connects TRBV19 to TRBJ1-2; D unclear. CDR3 size: 15 residues. V dropped 6 bases and J dropped 4 bases, with 18 bases sitting between them. The V gene's germline CDR1 is LNHDA and CDR2 SQIVND (reference sequence). In DNA, the CDR3 is TGTGCCAGTAGCCCCGGCGGGCCAGGCAGCTATGGCTACACCTTC. This codes for CASSPGGPGSYGYTF. Complete variable domain (other parts from reference TRBV19 and TRBJ1-2): DGGITQSPKYLFRKEGQNVTLSCEQNLNHDAMYWYRQDPGQGLRLIYYSQIVNDFQKGDIAEGYSVSREKKESFPLTVTSAQKNPTAFYLCASSPGGPGSYGYTFGSGTRLTVV.

The chain recombines TRBV9 with TRBJ2-5; 8 bases fit TRBD2. Trimming cost V 3 bases and J 5 bases; bases outside gene matches: 6. The germline CDR1 and CDR2 sequences are SGDLS and YYNGEE. The CDR3 has 14 residues. Here the CDR3 reads CASSAWVAGETQYF. The CDR3 nucleotides are TGTGCCAGCAGCGCTTGGGTAGCGGGGGAGACCCAGTACTTC.